This passage covers 24 T cell receptor beta chains from one sample sequenced in a study of blood T cell repertoires in COVID-19. Sequencing was performed with immunoSEQ multiplex PCR; in TCRdb, only in-frame clones are kept and a portion is missing. The data contain 200,000 to 250,000 clones, roughly 80% of them singletons. The sample was peripheral blood. These TCRs come from a woman in her sixties with active or convalescent COVID-19.

The chain carries TRBV7-9 and TRBJ2-7, with a weak D call TRBD2 (5 bases). Germline CDR1 SEHNR, CDR2 FQNEAQ (reference sequence). The CDR3 covers 14 residues. Trimming stripped 6 bases from V and 6 bases from J, with 18 bases between. The DNA for the CDR3 is TGTGCCAGCAGGAAAGCGGAAAGCCTTTCCGAGCAGTACTTC. It yields the protein CASRKAESLSEQYF.

This sequence joins TRBV11-3 and TRBJ2-4; 7 bases align to TRBD2. V shed 4 bases, J shed 7 bases, and the junction held 7 bases outside the gene matches. The germline V gene encodes CDR1 SGHNT and CDR2 YENEEA. This CDR3 is built from 14 residues. The CDR3 coding sequence is TGTGCCAGCAGCTACGGCAGGGAGGGTAACATTCAGTACTTC. It codes for CASSYGREGNIQYF.

The chain has TRBV9 and TRBJ1-2; D perhaps matches TRBD1 (6 bases). V lost 3 bases, J lost 2 bases, and 14 bases lay in between. The length of the CDR3 is 15 residues. The germline V gene encodes CDR1 SGDLS and CDR2 YYNGEE. In DNA, the CDR3 is TGTGCCAGCAGCGATAACAGGGAGAACAACTATGGCTACACCTTC. It specifies CASSDNRENNYGYTF.

This clone was observed a handful of times. The rearrangement uses TRBV28 and TRBJ1-6; 7 nucleotides align to TRBD1. The CDR3 is 15 amino acids. Trimming at V came to 5 bases and at J to 5 bases, leaving 6 bases not matched to a gene. Per the germline V gene, CDR1 is MDHEN and CDR2 is SYDVKM. CDR3 sequence: CASSPMGQNNSPLHF. Here the CDR3 DNA reads TGTGCCAGCAGTCCAATGGGACAGAATAATTCACCCCTCCACTTT. Using reference TRBV28 and TRBJ1-6 for the parts outside the CDR3, the full variable domain is DVKVTQSSRYLVKRTGEKVFLECVQDMDHENMFWYRQDPGLGLRLIYFSYDVKMKEKGDIPEGYSVSREKKERFSLILESASTNQTSMYLCASSPMGQNNSPLHFGNGTRLTVT.

The rearrangement joins TRBV9 to TRBJ1-2, with TRBD1 as a possible D gene (6 bases). Trimming stripped 2 bases from V and 4 bases from J, with 15 bases between. This CDR3 comprises 15 residues. The V gene's germline CDR1 is SGDLS and CDR2 YYNGEE. CDR3 coding DNA: TGTGCCAGCAGCGTTGAATTACAGGGTGCCTATGGCTACACCTTC. Translating gives CASSVELQGAYGYTF.

The rearrangement uses TRBV3-1 (or the pseudogene TRBV3-2) and TRBJ1-3; tentative D call: TRBD1 (6 bases). Germline-derived CDR1 and CDR2 are LGHDT and YNNKEL (reference sequence). V lost 4 bases and J lost 2, with 6 bases in between. The CDR3 consists of 13 residues. The CDR3 here is CASSRGPGNTIYF. The CDR3 DNA is TGTGCCAGCAGCCGGGGGCCTGGAAACACCATATATTTT.

The CDR3 is CASSRTSGRIYEQYF. The CDR3 nucleotides read TGTGCCAGCAGCCGTACTAGCGGGAGGATCTACGAGCAGTACTTC. The chain uses TRBV14 and TRBJ2-7, with 12 bases aligning to TRBD2. Germline CDR1 is SGHDN and CDR2 is FVKESK. The CDR3 is 15 amino acids. V gave up 4 bases and J gave up 3 bases; unmatched junction bases: 4. Drawing the rest from reference TRBV14 and TRBJ2-7, the complete variable domain is EAGVTQFPSHSVIEKGQTVTLRCDPISGHDNLYWYRRVMGKEIKFLLHFVKESKQDESGMPNNRFLAERTGGTYSTLKVQPAELEDSGVYFCASSRTSGRIYEQYFGPGTRLTVT.

The J gene is TRBJ2-1, the V gene TRBV3-1 (or the pseudogene TRBV3-2), with 12 bases fitting TRBD1. Germline V gene data show CDR1 as LGHDT and CDR2 as YNNKEL (reference sequence). J lost 8 bases, V lost 1 base, and 6 bases had no gene match. The CDR3 covers 16 residues. CDR3 in amino acids: CASSQAGQGANDEQFF. The CDR3 nucleotides read TGTGCCAGCAGCCAAGCGGGACAGGGGGCCAACGATGAGCAGTTCTTC.

The chain links TRBV5-1 to TRBJ2-6; D is possibly TRBD1 (6 bases). Trimming removed 4 bases at V and 4 bases at J, with 9 bases between. This CDR3 is 14 amino acids long. Per germline, CDR1 SGHRS and CDR2 YFSETQ. DNA for the CDR3: TGCGCCAGCAGCACAGGGCTGGGGGCCAACGTCCTGACTTTC. Its translation is CASSTGLGANVLTF. The whole variable domain, remainder taken from reference TRBV5-1 and TRBJ2-6, is KAGVTQTPRYLIKTRGQQVTLSCSPISGHRSVSWYQQTPGQGLQFLFEYFSETQRNKGNFPGRFSGRQFSNSRSEMNVSTLELGDSALYLCASSTGLGANVLTFGAGSRLTVL.

The chain recombines TRBV7-9 with TRBJ2-5, with D perhaps TRBD2 (5 bases). The V gene lost 5 bases and the J gene lost 5 bases, with 12 bases spanning the gap. The V gene's germline CDR1 is SEHNR and CDR2 FQNEAQ (reference sequence). The CDR3 has 13 residues. DNA for the CDR3: TGTGCCAGCAGCCCCGGGATCGCCGAGACCCAGTACTTC. Amino acids: CASSPGIAETQYF.

This chain links TRBV5-4 with TRBJ2-1; TRBD2 agrees at 14 bases. Germline V gives CDR1 SGHNT, CDR2 YYREEE (reference sequence). Trimming cost V 0 bases and J 9 bases; bases outside gene matches: 5. The CDR3 is 16 residues long. The CDR3 coding sequence is TGTGCCAGCAGCTTGGCCCGACTAGCGGGGGGGGTTGAGCAGTTCTTC. This gives the protein CASSLARLAGGVEQFF.

The chain couples TRBV18 to TRBJ2-7, with 10 nucleotides matching TRBD1. Germline V lookup: CDR1 KGHSH, CDR2 LQKENI. The CDR3 covers 14 residues. V was clipped by 3 bases and J by 4 bases; unmatched bases: 3. The CDR3 is CASSPGQGFYEQYF. The CDR3 nucleotides read TGTGCCAGCTCACCGGGACAGGGGTTTTACGAGCAGTACTTC.

The chain has TRBV19 and TRBJ2-5; 13 nucleotides match TRBD2. This CDR3 has 14 residues. V lost 7 bases and J lost 3; bases outside the gene matches: 2. Per germline, CDR1 LNHDA and CDR2 SQIVND (reference sequence). The CDR3 region is CASKGLAGEETQYF. CDR3 coding DNA: TGTGCCAGTAAAGGACTAGCGGGAGAAGAGACCCAGTACTTC.

The rearrangement uses TRBV19 and TRBJ1-2; the D gene is possibly TRBD1 (5 bases). There are 14 residues in the CDR3. Trimming shortened V by 9 bases and J by 6 bases, and 20 bases separated the two germline ends. CDR1 LNHDA and CDR2 SQIVND come from the germline V gene (reference sequence). CDR3 nucleotide sequence: TGTGCCAGCGGGCGATGGGGAGGGGAGGATGGCTACACCTTC. This translates into CASGRWGGEDGYTF.

The V and J genes are TRBV19 and TRBJ1-4; 10 bases line up with TRBD1. Germline assignment: CDR1 LNHDA and CDR2 SQIVND (reference sequence). The CDR3 contains 13 residues. Losses at the gene ends were 9 bases for V and 7 bases for J; bases not matched to a gene: 5. The CDR3 DNA follows: TGTGCCAGCGGGGACAGGGGAGGTGAAAAACTGTTTTTT. It yields the protein CASGDRGGEKLFF. The complete variable domain, with remaining parts taken from reference TRBV19 and TRBJ1-4, reads DGGITQSPKYLFRKEGQNVTLSCEQNLNHDAMYWYRQDPGQGLRLIYYSQIVNDFQKGDIAEGYSVSREKKESFPLTVTSAQKNPTAFYLCASGDRGGEKLFFGSGTQLSVL.

This chain connects TRBV5-1 to TRBJ1-1; 7 nucleotides line up with TRBD1. The CDR3 has 14 amino acids. CDR1 and CDR2 from the germline V gene are SGHRS and YFSETQ. The junction had 5 bases not matched to a gene; V was cut back by 4 bases and J by 2 bases. CDR3 in DNA: TGCGCCAGCAGCGGGGACAGACAAAACACTGAAGCTTTCTTT. This translates into CASSGDRQNTEAFF.

This clone was picked up one time. The J gene is TRBJ2-5, the V gene TRBV6-5; TRBD1 is a possible D gene (6 bases). CDR3 length: 12 amino acids. Germline V gene data show CDR1 as MNHEY and CDR2 as SVGAGI. V was clipped by 7 bases and J by 5 bases, with 11 bases between them. CDR3 bases: TGTGCCAGCACCAGGGGCTTGGAGACCCAGTACTTC. Its protein product is CASTRGLETQYF.

V and J are TRBV15 and TRBJ2-2, with D perhaps TRBD2 (6 bases). The germline CDR1 and CDR2 sequences are LNHNV and YYDKDF (reference sequence). The CDR3 runs 15 residues. The ends were cut back, 0 bases at V and 6 bases at J, with 11 bases in the middle. CDR3 amino acids: CATSRDGTAAGELFF. CDR3 nucleotides: TGTGCCACCAGCAGAGATGGGACTGCAGCCGGGGAGCTGTTTTTT.

The chain couples TRBV5-1 to TRBJ1-5, with a possible D match to TRBD1 (6 bases). The CDR3 covers 16 residues. Trimming shortened V by 1 base and J by 2 bases, and 13 bases separated the two germline ends. The V gene's germline CDR1 is SGHRS and CDR2 YFSETQ. Here the CDR3 DNA reads TGCGCCAGCAGCTTGCTGCCAGGGGTTGGCAATCAGCCCCAGCATTTT. Translation gives CASSLLPGVGNQPQHF.

The genes are TRBV27 and TRBJ1-2; no firm D call. The V and J ends lost 0 bases and 2 bases respectively, with 10 bases between them. This CDR3 has 15 residues. Germline-derived CDR1 and CDR2 are MNHEY and SMNVEV (reference sequence). The CDR3 here is CASSLSSQLNYGYTF. CDR3 in DNA: TGTGCCAGCAGTTTATCGTCCCAGTTAAACTATGGCTACACCTTC.

The J gene is TRBJ2-1, the V gene TRBV7-3; 10 bases line up with TRBD2. The V and J ends lost 3 bases and 9 bases, in that order; junction bases with no gene match: 17. The germline V gene has CDR1 SGHTA and CDR2 FQGTGA. The CDR3 runs to 18 residues. Here the CDR3 reads CASSLSGASGRAGSEQFF. In nucleotides, the CDR3 is TGTGCCAGCAGCTTGTCGGGAGCGAGCGGGAGGGCCGGTAGTGAGCAGTTCTTC. Based on the CDR3 plus reference TRBV7-3 and TRBJ2-1, the full variable domain is GAGVSQTPSNKVTEKGKYVELRCDPISGHTALYWYRQSLGQGPEFLIYFQGTGAADDSGLPNDRFFAVRPEGSVSTLKIQRTERGDSAVYLCASSLSGASGRAGSEQFFGPGTRLTVL.

The V gene is TRBV5-1, the J gene TRBJ1-2; no firm D call. The CDR3 is 15 residues long. In germline, CDR1 is SGHRS, CDR2 YFSETQ. The germline V and J ends were trimmed by 4 bases and 4 bases, with 17 bases remaining between them. In DNA, the CDR3 is TGCGCCAGCAGCCCTGGCATGGCAGTTGCCTATGGCTACACCTTC. As protein: CASSPGMAVAYGYTF. Full variable domain (outside the CDR3, taken from reference TRBV5-1 and TRBJ1-2): KAGVTQTPRYLIKTRGQQVTLSCSPISGHRSVSWYQQTPGQGLQFLFEYFSETQRNKGNFPGRFSGRQFSNSRSEMNVSTLELGDSALYLCASSPGMAVAYGYTFGSGTRLTVV.

This clone was detected once. The chain combines TRBV11-3 with TRBJ2-7; maybe TRBD2 (5 bases). The CDR3 loop spans 14 amino acids. CDR1 and CDR2 (germline): SGHNT, YENEEA. Deletions cut 5 bases from V and 3 bases from J, with 14 bases between. CDR3 DNA sequence: TGTGCCAGCAGCCAGGCGGGCCTCCTCTACGAGCAGTACTTC. This translates into CASSQAGLLYEQYF. The full variable domain, rest sourced from reference TRBV11-3 and TRBJ2-7, is EAGVVQSPRYKIIEKKQPVAFWCNPISGHNTLYWYLQNLGQGPELLIRYENEEAVDDSQLPKDRFSAERLKGVDSTLKIQPAELGDSAVYLCASSQAGLLYEQYFGPGTRLTVT.

V is TRBV9 and J is TRBJ2-7; TRBD1 might be the D (5 bases). Trimming stripped 10 bases from V and 2 bases from J, with 10 bases between. This CDR3 is 11 amino acids long. Germline loops: CDR1 SGDLS, CDR2 YYNGEE. CDR3 bases: TGTGCCCGAGAGGACACCTACGAGCAGTACGTC. Residues: CAREDTYEQYV.